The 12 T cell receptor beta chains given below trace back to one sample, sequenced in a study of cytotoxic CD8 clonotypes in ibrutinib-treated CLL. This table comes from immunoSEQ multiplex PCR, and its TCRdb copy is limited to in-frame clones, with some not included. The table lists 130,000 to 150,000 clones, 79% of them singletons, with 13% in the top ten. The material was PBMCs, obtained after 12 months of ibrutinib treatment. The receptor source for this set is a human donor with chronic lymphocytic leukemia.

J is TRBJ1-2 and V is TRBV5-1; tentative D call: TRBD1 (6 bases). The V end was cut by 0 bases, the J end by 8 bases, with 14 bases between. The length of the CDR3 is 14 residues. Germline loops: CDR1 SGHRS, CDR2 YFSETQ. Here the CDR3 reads CASSLGGRGRGYTF. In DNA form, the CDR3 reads TGCGCCAGCAGCTTGGGTGGCAGGGGAAGAGGCTACACCTTC.

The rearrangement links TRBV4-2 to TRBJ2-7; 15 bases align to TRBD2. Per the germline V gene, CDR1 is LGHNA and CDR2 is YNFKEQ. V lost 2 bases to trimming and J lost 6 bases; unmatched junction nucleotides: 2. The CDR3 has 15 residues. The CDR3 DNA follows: TGTGCCAGCAGCCAACCGGGACTAGCGGGAGGCGAGCAGTACTTC. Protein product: CASSQPGLAGGEQYF.

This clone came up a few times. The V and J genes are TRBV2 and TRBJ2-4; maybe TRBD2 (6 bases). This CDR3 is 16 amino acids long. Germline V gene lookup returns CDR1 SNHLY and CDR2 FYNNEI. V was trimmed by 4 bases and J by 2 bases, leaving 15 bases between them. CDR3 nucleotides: TGTGCCAGCAGTGCGGTGTTAGCGGAAACCAAAAACATTCAGTACTTC. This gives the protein CASSAVLAETKNIQYF. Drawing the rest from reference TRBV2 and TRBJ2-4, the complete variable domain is EPEVTQTPSHQVTQMGQEVILRCVPISNHLYFYWYRQILGQKVEFLVSFYNNEISEKSEIFDDQFSVERPDGSNFTLKIRSTKLEDSAMYFCASSAVLAETKNIQYFGAGTRLSVL.

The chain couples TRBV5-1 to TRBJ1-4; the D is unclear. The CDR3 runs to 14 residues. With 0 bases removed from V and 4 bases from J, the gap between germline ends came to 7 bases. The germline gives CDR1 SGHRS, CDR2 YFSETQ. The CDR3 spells CASSLGQFNEKLFF. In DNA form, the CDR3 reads TGCGCCAGCAGCTTGGGGCAGTTTAATGAAAAACTGTTTTTT. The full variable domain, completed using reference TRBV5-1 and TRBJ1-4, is KAGVTQTPRYLIKTRGQQVTLSCSPISGHRSVSWYQQTPGQGLQFLFEYFSETQRNKGNFPGRFSGRQFSNSRSEMNVSTLELGDSALYLCASSLGQFNEKLFFGSGTQLSVL.

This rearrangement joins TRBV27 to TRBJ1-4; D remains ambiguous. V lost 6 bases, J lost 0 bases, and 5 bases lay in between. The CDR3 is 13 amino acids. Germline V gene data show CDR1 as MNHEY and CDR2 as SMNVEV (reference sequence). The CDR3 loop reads CASSTATNEKLFF. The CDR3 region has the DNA TGTGCCAGCAGCACCGCAACTAATGAAAAACTGTTTTTT.

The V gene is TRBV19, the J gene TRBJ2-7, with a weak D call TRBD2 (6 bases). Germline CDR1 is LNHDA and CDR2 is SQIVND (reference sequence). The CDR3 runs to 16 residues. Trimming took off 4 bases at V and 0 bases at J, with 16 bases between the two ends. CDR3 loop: CASSTSGTQISYEQYF. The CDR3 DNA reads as TGTGCCAGTAGTACCTCCGGGACTCAGATCTCCTACGAGCAGTACTTC.

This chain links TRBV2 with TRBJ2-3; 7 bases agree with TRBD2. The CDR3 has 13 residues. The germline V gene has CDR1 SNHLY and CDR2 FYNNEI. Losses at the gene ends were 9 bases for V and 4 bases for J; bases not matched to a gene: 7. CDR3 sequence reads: CARSGMRSDTQYF. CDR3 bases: TGTGCCAGAAGCGGGATGAGGTCAGATACGCAGTATTTT. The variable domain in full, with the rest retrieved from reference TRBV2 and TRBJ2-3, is EPEVTQTPSHQVTQMGQEVILRCVPISNHLYFYWYRQILGQKVEFLVSFYNNEISEKSEIFDDQFSVERPDGSNFTLKIRSTKLEDSAMYFCARSGMRSDTQYFGPGTRLTVL.

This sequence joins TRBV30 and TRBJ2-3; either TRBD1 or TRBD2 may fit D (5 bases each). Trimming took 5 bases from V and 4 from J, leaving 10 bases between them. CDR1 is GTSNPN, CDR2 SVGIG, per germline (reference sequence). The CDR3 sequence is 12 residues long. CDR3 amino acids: CAWVGPADTQYF. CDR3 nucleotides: TGTGCCTGGGTGGGACCGGCAGATACGCAGTATTTT.

Here the CDR3 DNA reads TGTGCCAGCAGCTTAGGCGGGCATGAGCAGTTCTTC. Translated, it gives CASSLGGHEQFF. The chain combines TRBV11-3 with TRBJ2-1; tentative D call: TRBD2 (5 bases). The CDR3 has 12 residues. Looked up from germline, CDR1 is SGHNT and CDR2 is YENEEA. Trimming shortened V by 1 base and J by 8 bases, and 6 bases separated the two germline ends.

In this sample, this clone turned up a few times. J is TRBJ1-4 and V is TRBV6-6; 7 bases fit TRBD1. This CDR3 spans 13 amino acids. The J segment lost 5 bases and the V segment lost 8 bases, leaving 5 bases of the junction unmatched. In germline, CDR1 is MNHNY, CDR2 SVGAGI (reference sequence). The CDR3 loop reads CASEGTANEKLFF. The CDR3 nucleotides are TGTGCCAGCGAGGGGACAGCGAATGAAAAACTGTTTTTT.

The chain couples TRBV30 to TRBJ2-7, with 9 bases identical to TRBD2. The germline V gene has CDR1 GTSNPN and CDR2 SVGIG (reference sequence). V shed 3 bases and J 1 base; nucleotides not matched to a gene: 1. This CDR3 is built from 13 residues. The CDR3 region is CAWRLAGSYEQYF. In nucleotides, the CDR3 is TGTGCCTGGAGGCTAGCGGGGTCCTACGAGCAGTACTTC.

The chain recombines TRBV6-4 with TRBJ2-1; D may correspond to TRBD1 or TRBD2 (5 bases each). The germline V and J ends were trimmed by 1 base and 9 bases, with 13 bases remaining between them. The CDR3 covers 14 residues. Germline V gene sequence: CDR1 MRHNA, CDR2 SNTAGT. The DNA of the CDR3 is TGTGCCAGCAGTGACTTGAGTCGGGGCAGTGAGCAGTTCTTC. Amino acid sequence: CASSDLSRGSEQFF.